Sequencing of this T cell receptor beta chain was carried out in a study of T-cell memory formation after mild COVID-19. At the level of the study: TCR clusters were mostly confined to one donor each.

MiXCR, run by TCRdb on the 5' RACE reads, gives a single entry per CDR3 protein. The repertoire holds about 560,000 distinct CDR3 sequences, with roughly 18% as singletons. Comments on this clonotype: Its cognate antigen is unknown.

The germline gives CDR1 MGHRA, CDR2 YSYEKL. Trimming removed 1 base at V and 3 bases at J, with 11 bases between. The CDR3 extends over 15 amino acids. General observations from the study: Clones contracting across day 15 to 85 had a balanced CD4/CD8 profile; later expanding clones leaned CD4+. Contracting CD4+ clones lay largely in CM and EM, with CD8+ ones residing in EMRA. The finding that pre-infection memory included some responding clones suggested that cross-reactive memory joined.

This chain links TRBV4-1 with TRBJ2-3; no reliable D call. Sequencing was done on a sample of PBMCs or a T cell subset sorted from them (not recorded which). The source of this sequence is an adult woman who had mild COVID-19 (a few samples of this study predate the infection). Cell type and time point are not known. CDR3 region: CASSQVVAVTDTQYF. DNA for the CDR3: TGCGCCAGCAGCCAAGTAGTTGCCGTGACAGATACGCAGTATTTT.